These 15 T cell receptor beta chains were sequenced from one sample in a study of control samples from healthy donors and cancer patients. Measured with immunoSEQ multiplex PCR; TCRdb has only the in-frame clones, and not every one. In the table there are 190,000 or so clones, about 93% of which are singletons. The material sequenced was blood. These receptors all stem from a man aged 18 to 30 in good health.

V and J are TRBV15 and TRBJ2-7, with TRBD1 identical over 7 bases. CDR1 LNHNV and CDR2 YYDKDF come from the germline V gene (reference sequence). This CDR3 is 15 amino acids long. V lost 1 base to trimming and J lost 4 bases; unmatched junction nucleotides: 7. CDR3 sequence: CATSRGPGQSYEQYF. CDR3 nucleotides: TGTGCCACCAGCAGAGGGCCGGGACAGAGTTACGAGCAGTACTTC.

The chain employs TRBV6-4 and TRBJ1-1; the match to TRBD1 covers 7 bases. The trim removed 6 bases at V and 0 bases at J, leaving 4 bases unmatched. CDR1 is MRHNA, CDR2 SNTAGT, per germline. This CDR3 is built from 14 residues. The CDR3 sequence: CASRRDRMNTEAFF. The CDR3 DNA sequence: TGTGCCAGCAGGAGGGACAGAATGAACACTGAAGCTTTCTTT.

The V and J genes are TRBV11-3 and TRBJ2-7; D call uncertain. The length of the CDR3 is 13 residues. Per germline, CDR1 SGHNT and CDR2 YENEEA. V was clipped by 0 bases and J by 6 bases, with 9 bases between them. CDR3 bases: TGTGCCAGCAGCTTAGATGTTTCGGGCGAGCAGTACTTC. This translates into CASSLDVSGEQYF.

The chain links TRBV2 to TRBJ1-5; a weak D match, TRBD1 (5 bases). The CDR3 has 13 amino acids. The germline CDR1 and CDR2 sequences are SNHLY and FYNNEI. The V gene lost 6 bases and the J gene lost 9 bases, with 15 bases spanning the gap. CDR3 nucleotide sequence: TGTGCCAGCAGGGCGGGACCGTCCCTGCCCCAGCATTTT. This codes for CASRAGPSLPQHF.

The chain couples TRBV18 to TRBJ1-1; D is undetermined. The CDR3 extends over 14 amino acids. The V gene lost 1 base and the J gene lost 5 bases, with 11 bases spanning the gap. The germline V gene has CDR1 KGHSH and CDR2 LQKENI. CDR3 sequence: CASSPRREGTEAFF. Written as DNA, the CDR3 is TGTGCCAGCTCACCACGGAGGGAAGGGACTGAAGCTTTCTTT.

Comments on this clone: Other DNA sequences in this sample translate to the same CDR3. The chain employs TRBV6-5 and TRBJ2-4; D ambiguous. V lost 8 bases and J lost 7, with 9 bases in between. The CDR3 sequence is 11 residues long. CDR1 is MNHEY and CDR2 is SVGAGI in the germline V gene. The chain's CDR3 is CASRAGNIQYF. CDR3 in DNA: TGTGCCAGCCGGGCCGGGAACATTCAGTACTTC.

This clone showed up just once. V is TRBV28 and J is TRBJ1-2; TRBD1 matches 7 bases. J gave up 4 bases and V 6 bases, and 5 bases lay outside the gene matches. This CDR3 contains 13 residues. Germline-derived CDR1 and CDR2 are MDHEN and SYDVKM. This chain's CDR3 is CASSRQGPYGYTF. DNA of the CDR3: TGTGCCAGCAGCCGACAGGGCCCCTATGGCTACACCTTC.

This clone showed up just once. The chain employs TRBV19 and TRBJ1-6, with 7 nucleotides matching TRBD1. Germline V gives CDR1 LNHDA, CDR2 SQIVND (reference sequence). Unmatched junction bases numbered 21, after V lost 6 bases and J lost 4 bases. The CDR3 spans 20 residues. For the CDR3, the DNA is TGTGCCAGTAGCCCTATTAATTACGACAGGGCAGGAGAGTATAATTCACCCCTCCACTTT. The encoded protein is CASSPINYDRAGEYNSPLHF.

The V call is TRBV6-2 or TRBV6-3, the J call TRBJ1-5, with D possibly matching TRBD1 (5 bases). Looked up from germline, CDR1 is MNHEY and CDR2 is SVGEGT. Trimming cost V 2 bases and J 3 bases, with 8 bases left between them. The CDR3 has 14 amino acids. The CDR3 sequence: CASSYVGDNQPQHF. The CDR3 DNA reads as TGTGCCAGCAGTTACGTAGGGGACAATCAGCCCCAGCATTTT.

The chain recombines TRBV28 with TRBJ1-4; 10 bases align to TRBD1. V was clipped by 5 bases and J by 7 bases; unmatched bases: 7. The CDR3 runs 15 residues. Germline-derived CDR1 and CDR2 are MDHEN and SYDVKM. The DNA for the CDR3 is TGTGCCAGCAGTGGGGGACAGGGGAGGACTGAAAAACTGTTTTTT. This encodes CASSGGQGRTEKLFF.

The rearrangement links TRBV27 to TRBJ2-7; TRBD1 agrees at 8 bases. There are 15 residues in the CDR3. Losses at the gene ends were 3 bases for V and 4 bases for J; bases not matched to a gene: 8. Looked up from germline, CDR1 is MNHEY and CDR2 is SMNVEV (reference sequence). CDR3 sequence reads: CASSFSGTGSYEQYF. CDR3 DNA sequence: TGTGCCAGCAGTTTCTCCGGGACAGGCAGTTACGAGCAGTACTTC.

The J gene is TRBJ2-7, the V gene TRBV11-2, with D possibly being TRBD1 (6 bases). There are 13 residues in the CDR3. Trimming stripped 5 bases from V and 3 bases from J, with 11 bases between. Germline CDR1 SGHAT, CDR2 FQNNGV. Written as DNA, the CDR3 is TGTGCCAGCAGCCAGGGGTATATCTACGAGCAGTACTTC. Translating gives CASSQGYIYEQYF.

The gene calls are TRBV12-3 or TRBV12-4 and TRBJ2-2; no clear D. V lost 8 bases, J lost 7 bases, and 11 bases lay in between. This CDR3 is built from 12 residues. In DNA form, the CDR3 reads TGTGCCAGCGTTGATCTCGGCGGGGAGCTGTTTTTT. The encoded protein is CASVDLGGELFF.

The genes are TRBV28 and TRBJ1-5; D is ambiguous. The CDR3 sequence is 15 residues long. V was trimmed by 2 bases and J by 3 bases, leaving 11 bases between them. Per the germline V gene, CDR1 is MDHEN and CDR2 is SYDVKM. CDR3 sequence reads: CASSLMSLTNQPQHF. The CDR3 bases are TGTGCCAGCAGTTTAATGTCCCTTACCAATCAGCCCCAGCATTTT.

This clone was observed a single time. V and J are TRBV19 and TRBJ1-1, with 10 bases fitting TRBD1. The germline gives CDR1 LNHDA, CDR2 SQIVND (reference sequence). V gave up 4 bases and J gave up 4 bases; unmatched junction bases: 3. The CDR3 is 14 amino acids. The DNA for the CDR3 is TGTGCCAGTAGTACTCGGGACAGGGGCACTGAAGCTTTCTTT. Amino acid sequence: CASSTRDRGTEAFF.